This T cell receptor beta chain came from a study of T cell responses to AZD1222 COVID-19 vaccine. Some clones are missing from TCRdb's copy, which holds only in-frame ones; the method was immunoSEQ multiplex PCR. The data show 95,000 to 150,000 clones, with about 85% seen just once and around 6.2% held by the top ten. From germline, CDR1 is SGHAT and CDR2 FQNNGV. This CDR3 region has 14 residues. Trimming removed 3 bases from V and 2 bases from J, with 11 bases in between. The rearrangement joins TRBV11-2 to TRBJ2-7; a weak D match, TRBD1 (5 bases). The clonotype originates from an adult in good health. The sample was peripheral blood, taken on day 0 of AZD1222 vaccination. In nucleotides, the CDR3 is TGTGCCAGCAGCTTTAGGGGCAGGACCTACGAGCAGTACTTC. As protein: CASSFRGRTYEQYF.